Listed below are T cell receptor beta chains from one sample, sequenced in a study of CD8 T cells in Susac syndrome. TCRdb reprocessed the immunoSEQ multiplex PCR reads with MiXCR, giving one entry per CDR3 protein. There are 200,000 to 250,000 distinct CDR3 sequences in the sample; 94% occur only once, and around 0.15% lies in the top ten. The sample consisted of CD4+ T cells from PBMCs. These receptors came from a human donor with Susac syndrome. CDR3s include the opening cysteine and the closing phenylalanine or tryptophan. The D gene is left open where the match is weak. Size is stated for part of the rows, as once, few or many counts, or as a class when the clone is expanded.

NA,NA,TRBJ2-5,TRBV24-1,TGTGCCACCAGTGAAATAGGAGAGACCCAGTACTTC,CATSEIGETQYF
once,TRBD2,TRBJ2-7,TRBV20-1,TGCAGTGCTAGAGATGAAATTCACGGGGGGTTGAGCGAGCAGTACTTC,CSARDEIHGGLSEQYF
NA,TRBD2,TRBJ2-4,TRBV7-3,TGTGCCAGCAGCCTGGGCGGGGGGAACAAAAACATTCAGTACTTC,CASSLGGGNKNIQYF
NA,NA,TRBJ2-1,TRBV24-1,TGTGCCACCAGTGACCGCCAGGGGGAGGTCCGCAATGAGCAGTTCTTC,CATSDRQGEVRNEQFF
NA,NA,TRBJ2-1,TRBV4-2,TGTGCCAGCAGCATCTTCCTCTACCGGGACGCGGGTAGGGACAATGAGCAGTTCTTC,CASSIFLYRDAGRDNEQFF
NA,TRBD2,TRBJ2-2,TRBV27,TGTGCCACCAGCCGGTTCGAAATAGCGGGGGGTGTCACCGGGGAGCTGTTTTTT,CATSRFEIAGGVTGELFF
NA,NA,TRBJ1-1,TRBV12-3/TRBV12-4,TGTGCCAGCAGTTTAGTATCCGGCAGTGAAGCTTTCTTT,CASSLVSGSEAFF
NA,NA,TRBJ2-2,TRBV6-6,TGTGCCAGCAGCAATCCCCAGGGACTCGGGGAGCTGTTTTTT,CASSNPQGLGELFF
NA,NA,TRBJ1-1,TRBV30,TGTGCCGTACAGGGATACACTGAAGCTTTCTTT,CAVQGYTEAFF
NA,TRBD1,TRBJ1-2,TRBV5-1,TGCGCCAGCAGCAGGACCCGGGACAGCGGAGGCTATGGCTACACCTTC,CASSRTRDSGGYGYTF
once,NA,TRBJ2-1,TRBV5-1,TGCGCCAGCAGCTTGGACTCTAGCTCCTACAATGAGCAGTTCTTC,CASSLDSSSYNEQFF
NA,NA,TRBJ2-5,TRBV19,TGTGCCAGTAGTAGCAACAGTGGAGAGACCCAGTACTTC,CASSSNSGETQYF
NA,TRBD1,TRBJ1-1,TRBV20-1,TGCAGTGCACCGGACAGGGTATGGACTGAAGCTTTCTTT,CSAPDRVWTEAFF
NA,TRBD1,TRBJ2-4,TRBV2,TGTGCCAGCAGTCGGGACAGGGGTAAAAACATTCAGTACTTC,CASSRDRGKNIQYF
NA,TRBD1,TRBJ1-2,TRBV5-4,TGTGCCAGCAGCCATGACAGGGGGCTGAACTATGGCTACACCTTC,CASSHDRGLNYGYTF
NA,TRBD1,TRBJ1-2,TRBV30,TGTGCCTGGAGTGTAGCAGGGGGCCATGGCTACACCTTC,CAWSVAGGHGYTF
NA,NA,TRBJ2-5,TRBV28,TGTGCCAGCAGTATACTACAAGAGACCCAGTACTTC,CASSILQETQYF
NA,NA,TRBJ1-4,TRBV25-1,TGTGCCAGCAGTGAGCCAGGGTGGTCTAATGAAAAACTGTTTTTT,CASSEPGWSNEKLFF
NA,NA,TRBJ1-2,TRBV24-1,TGTGCCACCAGTGACCCCCCGGGGAACTATGGCTACACCTTC,CATSDPPGNYGYTF
NA,NA,TRBJ2-3,TRBV30,TGTGCCTGGGCCCTAGGGGGGAATCCGTATTTT,CAWALGGNPYF
NA,TRBD2,TRBJ2-1,TRBV7-3,TGTGCCAGCAGCTTAAGGGGGGAGGCGGGGGGATCAGATGAGCAGTTCTTC,CASSLRGEAGGSDEQFF
NA,NA,TRBJ2-5,TRBV19,TGTGCCAGTAGTATACGGACACTGGGGCAAGAGACCCAGTACTTC,CASSIRTLGQETQYF
NA,NA,TRBJ2-7,TRBV7-9,TGTGCCAGCAGCCGGTCCGGGGGCAACTACGAGCAGTACTTC,CASSRSGGNYEQYF
NA,TRBD2,TRBJ2-2,TRBV4-2,TGTGCCAGCAGCCAAGCGGGGGGGAGCACCGGGGAGCTGTTTTTT,CASSQAGGSTGELFF
NA,NA,TRBJ2-3,TRBV11-2,TGTGCCAGCAGCCTCCCCGGGATATTTAGGTACACGCAGTATTTT,CASSLPGIFRYTQYF
once,TRBD2,TRBJ2-5,TRBV5-1,TGCGCCAGCAGCTTGGCAACTAGCGCGACCTTAGAGACCCAGTACTTC,CASSLATSATLETQYF
NA,NA,TRBJ1-1,TRBV20-1,TGCAGTGCTAGGGGGCCCGGGACTGAGGCTTTCTTT,CSARGPGTEAFF
NA,TRBD1,TRBJ1-2,TRBV20-1,TGCAGTGCTAGTGGCCGGGAGGGGGCCTATGGCTACACCTTC,CSASGREGAYGYTF
NA,TRBD2,TRBJ2-3,TRBV4-3,TGCGCCAGCAGCCAAACCTGGACTAGCCAACACACAGATACGCAGTATTTT,CASSQTWTSQHTDTQYF
NA,NA,TRBJ1-3,TRBV12-3/TRBV12-4,TGTGCTACAGGGCGGCACACCATATATTTT,CATGRHTIYF
NA,NA,TRBJ2-1,TRBV20-1,TGCAGTGCCGAACAAGGAGGGTATGAGCAGTTCTTC,CSAEQGGYEQFF
NA,NA,TRBJ1-2,TRBV12-3/TRBV12-4,TGTGCCAGCAGCCAAACAGAAAACTATGGCTACACCTTC,CASSQTENYGYTF
NA,NA,TRBJ1-2,TRBV7-9,TGTGCCAGCAGTCTAGGGCAGGGGCTAGATGGCTACACCTTC,CASSLGQGLDGYTF
NA,NA,TRBJ2-2,TRBV28,TGTGCCACCCCCTCACCCGCGAACACCGGGGAGCTGTTTTTT,CATPSPANTGELFF
NA,NA,TRBJ2-1,TRBV2,TGTGCCAGCGGGGGTGGACTGATCGTAATCAATGAGCAGTTCTTC,CASGGGLIVINEQFF
once,TRBD1,TRBJ2-1,TRBV6-6,TGTGCCAGCAGTTACGACAGGGTCTACAATGAGCAGTTCTTC,CASSYDRVYNEQFF
NA,NA,TRBJ1-2,TRBV20-1,TGCAGTGCTATCCCTCGGACGGCCCCCTATGGCTACACCTTC,CSAIPRTAPYGYTF
NA,NA,TRBJ1-1,TRBV27,TGTGCCAGCAGTTTTACAGGGAGTCGTGCGGGCACTGAAGCTTTCTTT,CASSFTGSRAGTEAFF
NA,NA,TRBJ2-5,TRBV7-2,TGTGCCAGCAGCTTAGGAGGGGGGCAGACCCAGTACTTC,CASSLGGGQTQYF
NA,NA,TRBJ1-5,TRBV20-1,TGCAGTGCTAGAGATCGGGGATGGGGAGATGGTGGCCAGCCCCAGCATTTT,CSARDRGWGDGGQPQHF
NA,TRBD1,TRBJ2-7,TRBV2,TGTGCCAGCAGTGAAGGGAACAGGGGCTACGAGCAGTACTTC,CASSEGNRGYEQYF
NA,NA,TRBJ2-3,TRBV7-3,TGTGCCAGCAGCCGGCTAGGGGGACCCACAGATACGCAGTATTTT,CASSRLGGPTDTQYF
NA,NA,TRBJ1-6,TRBV19,TGTGCCAGTAGTATAAGGACAGCGAAGAATTCACCCCTCCACTTT,CASSIRTAKNSPLHF
NA,NA,TRBJ2-3,TRBV20-1,TGCAGTGCCCCTTTTACGGGGGCAGATACGCAGTATTTT,CSAPFTGADTQYF
NA,TRBD1,TRBJ2-1,TRBV4-3,TGCGCCAGCGCACGACAGGGTTACAATGAGCAGTTCTTC,CASARQGYNEQFF
NA,TRBD2,TRBJ2-7,TRBV20-1,TGCAGTGCCCCTGGACTAGCGGGGGATCTTATGGGCGAGCAGTACTTC,CSAPGLAGDLMGEQYF
NA,TRBD2,TRBJ2-7,TRBV6-1,TGTGCCAGCAGCCCAAAGACTAGCGGGGTGATCCGGTCCTACGAGCAGTACTTC,CASSPKTSGVIRSYEQYF
NA,TRBD1,TRBJ2-7,TRBV30,TGTGCCTGGAGTGGGGGAGAGGGACAGGGTTCCTACGAGCAGTACTTC,CAWSGGEGQGSYEQYF
NA,NA,TRBJ2-1,TRBV3-1,TGTGCCAGCAGCCCACGAGGGGCAGGGGGGGAGCGGTTCTTC,CASSPRGAGGERFF
NA,NA,TRBJ2-3,TRBV10-3,TGTGCCATCAGCCTGCAGCGGGGCACAGATACGCAGTATTTT,CAISLQRGTDTQYF
once,TRBD1,TRBJ1-6,TRBV28,TGTGCCAGCACCATTAACCAGGGGGGTAATTCACCCCTCCACTTT,CASTINQGGNSPLHF
NA,NA,TRBJ1-1,TRBV5-1,TGCGCCAGCAGAACAACGGCAGCGGGTGGCACTGAAGCTTTCTTT,CASRTTAAGGTEAFF
NA,TRBD2,TRBJ2-7,TRBV20-1,TGCAGTGCTATTTCGACTAGCGGGAGATCCTACGAGCAGTACTTC,CSAISTSGRSYEQYF